These T cell receptor beta chains were read from a single sample in a study of T-cell reconstitution after alpha-beta-depleted transplantation in children. One entry per CDR3 protein, called by TCRdb with MiXCR from the PCR reads. This sample has 600,000 to 700,000 distinct CDR3 sequences, with approximately 15% found just once. Sequencing used PBMCs from the stem cell graft donor, obtained from the stem cell graft. The source of these receptors is a human donor who donated a stem cell graft to a child with acute myeloid leukemia. Both conserved end residues are part of each CDR3. Each record gives: J gene, D gene, clone size, V gene, CDR3 protein, CDR3 DNA. D genes are given only for firm matches. Clone size is given for some rows only: seen once, a few or many times, or a class if the clone is expanded.

j_gene: TRBJ1-1; d_gene: -; abundance: -; v_gene: TRBV12-3/TRBV12-4; CDR3aa: CASSFPSVPNTEAFF; CDR3nt: TGTGCCAGCAGTTTTCCGAGCGTCCCGAACACTGAAGCTTTCTTT
j_gene: TRBJ2-7; d_gene: -; abundance: -; v_gene: TRBV29-1; CDR3aa: CSVEATSDYEQYF; CDR3nt: TGCAGCGTTGAAGCGACCAGCGACTACGAGCAGTACTTC
j_gene: TRBJ1-6; d_gene: -; abundance: many; v_gene: TRBV6-1; CDR3aa: CASNSGKGSPLHF; CDR3nt: TGTGCCAGCAACAGTGGAAAGGGGTCACCCCTCCACTTT
j_gene: TRBJ2-2; d_gene: -; abundance: few; v_gene: TRBV20-1; CDR3aa: CSARSPRNLNTGELFF; CDR3nt: TGCAGTGCTAGATCACCCCGAAATTTGAACACCGGGGAGCTGTTTTTT
j_gene: TRBJ1-1; d_gene: TRBD1; abundance: many; v_gene: TRBV4-2; CDR3aa: CASSQGQGRTEAFF; CDR3nt: TGTGCCAGCAGCCAAGGACAGGGAAGGACTGAAGCTTTCTTT
j_gene: TRBJ2-5; d_gene: TRBD1; abundance: many; v_gene: TRBV7-2; CDR3aa: CASSPDRENRQYF; CDR3nt: TGTGCCAGCAGCCCTGACAGGGAAAATAGGCAGTACTTC
j_gene: TRBJ2-1; d_gene: -; abundance: many; v_gene: TRBV20-1; CDR3aa: CSARVLSAGSYNEQFF; CDR3nt: TGCAGTGCTAGAGTATTGTCGGCAGGGAGCTACAATGAGCAGTTCTTC
j_gene: TRBJ2-1; d_gene: TRBD2; abundance: -; v_gene: TRBV5-1; CDR3aa: CASSMRLANNEQFF; CDR3nt: TGCGCCAGCAGTATGAGACTAGCGAACAATGAGCAGTTCTTC
j_gene: TRBJ1-2; d_gene: -; abundance: many; v_gene: TRBV20-1; CDR3aa: CSARGLSTNYGYTF; CDR3nt: TGCAGTGCTAGGGGCTTATCTACTAACTATGGCTACACCTTC
j_gene: TRBJ1-2; d_gene: -; abundance: once; v_gene: TRBV27; CDR3aa: CASSLAGDDGYTF; CDR3nt: TGTGCCAGCAGTTTGGCAGGGGACGATGGCTACACCTTC
j_gene: TRBJ2-6; d_gene: -; abundance: -; v_gene: TRBV12-3/TRBV12-4; CDR3aa: CASSFWLDGVPAGANVLTF; CDR3nt: TGTGCCAGCAGTTTTTGGTTAGACGGAGTCCCCGCTGGGGCCAACGTCCTGACTTTC
j_gene: TRBJ2-1; d_gene: -; abundance: -; v_gene: TRBV24-1; CDR3aa: CATSDQGVDEQFF; CDR3nt: TGTGCCACCAGTGACCAGGGTGTCGATGAGCAGTTCTTC
j_gene: TRBJ1-1; d_gene: -; abundance: few; v_gene: TRBV7-6; CDR3aa: CASSHRAMETEAFF; CDR3nt: TGTGCCAGCAGCCACCGGGCCATGGAAACTGAAGCTTTCTTT
j_gene: TRBJ2-7; d_gene: TRBD1; abundance: many; v_gene: TRBV5-1; CDR3aa: CASSLVGQGLDEQYF; CDR3nt: TGCGCCAGCAGCTTGGTCGGACAGGGTCTCGACGAGCAGTACTTC
j_gene: TRBJ1-2; d_gene: -; abundance: few; v_gene: TRBV29-1; CDR3aa: CSVTAGVSYGYTF; CDR3nt: TGCAGCGTCACAGCGGGCGTATCCTATGGCTACACCTTC
j_gene: TRBJ2-1; d_gene: TRBD2; abundance: few; v_gene: TRBV7-2; CDR3aa: CASSLDPGLVDEQFF; CDR3nt: TGTGCCAGCAGCTTAGACCCGGGACTAGTGGATGAGCAGTTCTTC
j_gene: TRBJ1-3; d_gene: -; abundance: once; v_gene: TRBV6-2/TRBV6-3; CDR3aa: CASSTYRNSGNTIYF; CDR3nt: TGTGCCAGCAGTACTTATAGAAACTCTGGAAACACCATATATTTT
j_gene: TRBJ2-5; d_gene: -; abundance: many; v_gene: TRBV29-1; CDR3aa: CSVELAMGETQYF; CDR3nt: TGCAGCGTTGAACTAGCGATGGGAGAGACCCAGTACTTC
j_gene: TRBJ1-1; d_gene: -; abundance: -; v_gene: TRBV7-2; CDR3aa: CASSLVPRDTEAFF; CDR3nt: TGTGCCAGCAGCTTAGTTCCGAGAGACACTGAAGCTTTCTTT
j_gene: TRBJ2-1; d_gene: TRBD2; abundance: -; v_gene: TRBV28; CDR3aa: CASSPSGTRMDNEQFF; CDR3nt: TGTGCCAGCAGTCCCTCCGGGACTAGAATGGACAATGAGCAGTTCTTC
j_gene: TRBJ2-5; d_gene: -; abundance: few; v_gene: TRBV7-9; CDR3aa: CASLGAGQETQYF; CDR3nt: TGTGCCAGCCTAGGGGCAGGTCAAGAGACCCAGTACTTC
j_gene: TRBJ1-5; d_gene: -; abundance: many; v_gene: TRBV20-1; CDR3aa: CSAQNPREPERNQPQHF; CDR3nt: TGCAGTGCGCAGAACCCGAGGGAGCCAGAGAGGAATCAGCCCCAGCATTTT
j_gene: TRBJ2-7; d_gene: TRBD1; abundance: many; v_gene: TRBV29-1; CDR3aa: CSVEETGSWGLEQYF; CDR3nt: TGCAGCGTTGAAGAGACAGGGAGTTGGGGCCTCGAGCAGTACTTC
j_gene: TRBJ2-5; d_gene: -; abundance: -; v_gene: TRBV18; CDR3aa: CASSPSGDKYQETQYF; CDR3nt: TGTGCCAGCTCACCGAGCGGGGACAAGTACCAAGAGACCCAGTACTTC
j_gene: TRBJ2-1; d_gene: TRBD1; abundance: many; v_gene: TRBV20-1; CDR3aa: CSASDRGRVYNEQFF; CDR3nt: TGCAGTGCTAGCGACAGGGGGAGGGTGTACAATGAGCAGTTCTTC
j_gene: TRBJ2-3; d_gene: -; abundance: many; v_gene: TRBV12-3/TRBV12-4; CDR3aa: CASREKGADTQYF; CDR3nt: TGTGCCAGCAGGGAAAAAGGCGCAGATACGCAGTATTTT
j_gene: TRBJ1-1; d_gene: -; abundance: -; v_gene: TRBV5-5; CDR3aa: CASRQGLGNTEAFF; CDR3nt: TGTGCCAGCAGACAAGGGCTGGGAAACACTGAAGCTTTCTTT
j_gene: TRBJ2-2; d_gene: -; abundance: few; v_gene: TRBV7-2; CDR3aa: CASSFTGGRGELFF; CDR3nt: TGTGCCAGCAGCTTTACCGGGGGCCGAGGGGAGCTGTTTTTT
j_gene: TRBJ2-1; d_gene: -; abundance: many; v_gene: TRBV20-1; CDR3aa: CSARGGNNEQFF; CDR3nt: TGCAGTGCTAGGGGGGGTAACAATGAGCAGTTCTTC
j_gene: TRBJ2-5; d_gene: TRBD2; abundance: many; v_gene: TRBV20-1; CDR3aa: CSVLAGGGETQYF; CDR3nt: TGCAGTGTTTTGGCGGGGGGCGGGGAGACCCAGTACTTC
j_gene: TRBJ2-3; d_gene: -; abundance: -; v_gene: TRBV5-1; CDR3aa: CASSFWGPSSTDTQYF; CDR3nt: TGCGCCAGCAGCTTCTGGGGGCCTTCTAGCACAGATACGCAGTATTTT
j_gene: TRBJ1-1; d_gene: -; abundance: few; v_gene: TRBV12-3/TRBV12-4; CDR3aa: CASRQKGSMNTEAFF; CDR3nt: TGTGCCAGCAGGCAAAAAGGGTCAATGAACACTGAAGCTTTCTTT
j_gene: TRBJ2-2; d_gene: TRBD2; abundance: few; v_gene: TRBV7-2; CDR3aa: CASSRRLAGGMNTGELFF; CDR3nt: TGTGCCAGCAGCCGGAGACTAGCGGGGGGAATGAACACCGGGGAGCTGTTTTTT
j_gene: TRBJ1-1; d_gene: TRBD1; abundance: many; v_gene: TRBV20-1; CDR3aa: CSATDRGSHTEAFF; CDR3nt: TGCAGTGCTACAGACAGGGGGTCACACACTGAAGCTTTCTTT
j_gene: TRBJ2-5; d_gene: -; abundance: few; v_gene: TRBV20-1; CDR3aa: CSVGSGQGGQTQYF; CDR3nt: TGCAGTGTTGGGTCGGGGCAGGGAGGCCAGACCCAGTACTTC
j_gene: TRBJ2-3; d_gene: -; abundance: few; v_gene: TRBV5-1; CDR3aa: CASSLYGGTSTDTQYF; CDR3nt: TGCGCCAGCAGCTTGTACGGTGGTACTAGCACAGATACGCAGTATTTT
j_gene: TRBJ2-1; d_gene: -; abundance: many; v_gene: TRBV5-5; CDR3aa: CASSLALVTHEQFF; CDR3nt: TGTGCCAGCAGCTTGGCCTTAGTGACCCATGAGCAGTTCTTC
j_gene: TRBJ1-1; d_gene: TRBD1; abundance: -; v_gene: TRBV7-9; CDR3aa: CASSSDRGKGNTEAFF; CDR3nt: TGTGCCAGCAGCTCCGACAGGGGTAAGGGGAACACTGAAGCTTTCTTT
j_gene: TRBJ2-5; d_gene: -; abundance: -; v_gene: TRBV27; CDR3aa: CASSFVGWGTQYF; CDR3nt: TGTGCCAGCAGTTTTGTAGGCTGGGGGACCCAGTACTTC